This entry lists 22 T cell receptor beta chains sequenced from one sample in a study of cytotoxic CD8 clonotypes in ibrutinib-treated CLL. Here immunoSEQ multiplex PCR was the method, and the copy in TCRdb shows in-frame clones only, minus some. The sample lists some 35,000 clones; around 63% were seen once. The sequenced sample was PBMCs, obtained before ibrutinib treatment. These receptors were collected from a human donor with chronic lymphocytic leukemia.

This sequence joins TRBV7-9 and TRBJ2-2; no clear D. From germline, CDR1 is SEHNR and CDR2 FQNEAQ (reference sequence). The V and J ends lost 0 bases and 4 bases respectively, with 3 bases between them. CDR3 length: 13 residues. The CDR3 nucleotides read TGTGCCAGCAGCTTAGCGGTCACCGGGGAGCTGTTTTTT. Its protein product is CASSLAVTGELFF.

The chain links TRBV5-6 to TRBJ1-4, with unresolved D. This CDR3 is 13 amino acids long. Germline-derived CDR1 and CDR2 are SGHDT and YYEEEE. The ends were cut back, 5 bases at V and 6 bases at J, with 11 bases in the middle. CDR3 DNA sequence: TGTGCCAGCAGAGTGCAGTCCCATGAAAAACTGTTTTTT. Amino acid sequence: CASRVQSHEKLFF.

This clone was picked up a small number of times. The chain employs TRBV6-5 and TRBJ2-7; D not resolved. The CDR3 is 11 amino acids. The germline CDR1 and CDR2 sequences are MNHEY and SVGAGI. V was pared by 2 bases and J by 5 bases, with 4 bases between. DNA of the CDR3: TGTGCCAGCAGTTACGGCGACGAGCAGTACTTC. Translating it yields CASSYGDEQYF.

This chain uses TRBV29-1 with TRBJ2-7; D uncertain. This CDR3 spans 12 amino acids. V was cut by 1 base and J by 6 bases, with 10 bases left in between. Germline loops: CDR1 SQVTM, CDR2 ANQGSEA. The CDR3 loop reads CSVEGGGTEQYF. Written as DNA, the CDR3 is TGCAGCGTTGAAGGTGGCGGAACCGAGCAGTACTTC.

This chain uses TRBV7-2 with TRBJ1-4, with D unresolved. This CDR3 has 12 residues. Germline assignment: CDR1 SGHTA and CDR2 FQGNSA. Trimming removed 6 bases from V and 7 bases from J, with 9 bases in between. CDR3 in amino acids: CASSFSSEKLFF. DNA of the CDR3: TGTGCCAGCAGTTTCTCGAGTGAAAAACTGTTTTTT. Together with reference TRBV7-2 and TRBJ1-4, the CDR3 gives the full variable domain: GAGVSQSPSNKVTEKGKDVELRCDPISGHTALYWYRQSLGQGLEFLIYFQGNSAPDKSGLPSDRFSAERTGGSVSTLTIQRTQQEDSAVYLCASSFSSEKLFFGSGTQLSVL.

Notes on this clone: Other DNA sequences of this sample code for an identical CDR3. This chain links TRBV2 with TRBJ2-5; D uncertain. CDR1 SNHLY and CDR2 FYNNEI come from the germline V gene. V lost 8 bases and J lost 1, with 2 bases in between. There are 10 residues in the CDR3. The CDR3 sequence: CASSQETQYF. The DNA of the CDR3 is TGTGCCAGCTCCCAAGAGACCCAGTACTTC.

The chain couples TRBV7-3 to TRBJ2-7, with 11 bases identical to TRBD1. Germline values: CDR1 SGHTA, CDR2 FQGTGA. There are 17 residues in the CDR3. With V trimmed by 5 bases and J by 2 bases, 11 bases remained unmatched. The DNA of the CDR3 is TGTGCCAGCAGCCCGTCACCCTGGGGACAGGGGGCCTACGAGCAGTACTTC. Its protein is CASSPSPWGQGAYEQYF.

V usage is TRBV4-3 and J usage is TRBJ2-1; D gene unclear. Trimming removed 2 bases at V and 4 bases at J, with 6 bases between. Germline-derived CDR1 and CDR2 are LGHNA and YSLEER. This CDR3 contains 13 residues. In DNA form, the CDR3 reads TGCGCCAGCAGCCAATACGGTTACAATGAGCAGTTCTTC. Translation gives CASSQYGYNEQFF.

The rearrangement uses TRBV4-2 and TRBJ2-5, with D possibly TRBD2 on 6 matching bases. V dropped 0 bases and J dropped 1 base, with 15 bases sitting between them. The CDR3 is 17 amino acids. In germline, CDR1 is LGHNA, CDR2 YNFKEQ. The CDR3 DNA sequence: TGTGCCAGCAGCCAAGATGTTGTGGACTACCCCCAAGAGACCCAGTACTTC. It encodes CASSQDVVDYPQETQYF.

The rearrangement uses TRBV6-1 and TRBJ1-5; TRBD1 aligns across 8 bases. V lost 6 bases to trimming and J lost 3 bases; unmatched junction nucleotides: 4. In germline, CDR1 is MNHNS, CDR2 SASEGT. The CDR3 consists of 14 residues. The CDR3 loop is CASRMGQANQPQHF. The CDR3 coding sequence is TGTGCCAGCAGAATGGGACAGGCCAATCAGCCCCAGCATTTT.

The chain joins TRBV9 to TRBJ2-2, with 10 positions matching TRBD2. Germline CDR1 and CDR2: SGDLS and YYNGEE. J lost 5 bases, V lost 0 bases, and 4 bases had no gene match. The CDR3 runs 16 residues. In DNA, the CDR3 is TGTGCCAGCAGCGTAGCTGCGGGACTAGCGACCGGGGAGCTGTTTTTT. Residues: CASSVAAGLATGELFF. Together with reference TRBV9 and TRBJ2-2, the CDR3 gives the full variable domain: DSGVTQTPKHLITATGQRVTLRCSPRSGDLSVYWYQQSLDQGLQFLIQYYNGEERAKGNILERFSAQQFPDLHSELNLSSLELGDSALYFCASSVAAGLATGELFFGEGSRLTVL.

The V call is TRBV18, the J call TRBJ2-5; D remains ambiguous. Germline CDR1 reads KGHSH; CDR2 reads LQKENI. This CDR3 is 14 amino acids long. Between the trimmed V and J ends, which lost 1 base and 5 bases, there was a span of 11 bases. The CDR3 loop is CASSPQPTRETQYF. The CDR3 region has the DNA TGTGCCAGCTCACCACAGCCTACTCGGGAGACCCAGTACTTC.

This clone is termed medium-sized. The rearrangement links TRBV7-8 to TRBJ2-1; 8 bases match TRBD1. After removal of 5 bases from V and 8 bases from J, the junction contained 8 bases not matched to a gene. Germline CDR1 is SGHVS and CDR2 is FQNEAQ. The CDR3 has 14 residues. The CDR3 sequence: CASSPGQVGYEQFF. The CDR3 DNA sequence: TGTGCCAGCAGCCCGGGACAGGTCGGGTATGAGCAGTTCTTC.

The chain uses TRBV4-2 and TRBJ2-1; 8 bases are a match to TRBD2. Germline CDR1 is LGHNA and CDR2 is YNFKEQ. The CDR3 totals 16 residues. With 4 bases clipped from V and 5 bases from J, the junction kept 10 bases outside the gene matches. The DNA of the CDR3 is TGTGCCAGCAGCCTCGAGGGACTAGAGAGGAACAATGAGCAGTTCTTC. Its protein product is CASSLEGLERNNEQFF.

The gene calls are TRBV28 and TRBJ2-5; 7 bases are a match to TRBD2. Germline CDR1 and CDR2: MDHEN and SYDVKM. V was pared by 7 bases and J by 3 bases, with 5 bases of the junction left unmatched. This CDR3 comprises 13 residues. In nucleotides, the CDR3 is TGTGCCAGCATGCGGGGGAGAAAAGAGACCCAGTACTTC. Translated: CASMRGRKETQYF.

This sequence joins TRBV7-6 and TRBJ1-1; 10 bases map to TRBD1. The ends lost 5 bases at V and 2 bases at J; junction bases unmatched: 11. The germline gives CDR1 SGHVS, CDR2 FNYEAQ. The CDR3 has 17 residues. This CDR3 reads CASSPRQGATSNTEAFF. CDR3 sequence (DNA): TGTGCCAGCAGCCCGAGACAGGGGGCGACCTCCAACACTGAAGCTTTCTTT.

The chain recombines TRBV5-1 with TRBJ2-1; 10 bases match TRBD1. Germline-derived CDR1 and CDR2 are SGHRS and YFSETQ. This CDR3 has 17 amino acids. The V segment lost 2 bases and the J segment 4 bases; nucleotides outside the gene matches: 9. DNA for the CDR3: TGCGCCAGCAGCTTTCTTCCGGGACAGGGGTGGTACAATGAGCAGTTCTTC. This codes for CASSFLPGQGWYNEQFF.

The V gene is TRBV6-6, the J gene TRBJ1-2, with TRBD1 matching over 7 bases. The germline gives CDR1 MNHNY, CDR2 SVGAGI (reference sequence). J lost 4 bases, V lost 8 bases, and 7 bases had no gene match. This CDR3 is built from 13 residues. In DNA, the CDR3 is TGTGCCAGCGCAGGGGGGCGAGGCTATGGCTACACCTTC. Translated, it gives CASAGGRGYGYTF.

This rearrangement joins TRBV28 to TRBJ1-1; 9 nucleotides line up with TRBD1. This CDR3 region has 14 residues. CDR1 MDHEN and CDR2 SYDVKM come from the germline V gene. Trimming cost V 6 bases and J 4 bases; bases outside gene matches: 6. The CDR3 nucleotides are TGTGCCAGCAGCCAACAGGGGGCGCGCACTGAAGCTTTCTTT. As protein: CASSQQGARTEAFF. Drawing the rest from reference TRBV28 and TRBJ1-1, the complete variable domain is DVKVTQSSRYLVKRTGEKVFLECVQDMDHENMFWYRQDPGLGLRLIYFSYDVKMKEKGDIPEGYSVSREKKERFSLILESASTNQTSMYLCASSQQGARTEAFFGQGTRLTVV.

V is TRBV6-9 and J is TRBJ2-1; no clear D gene. The CDR3 is made up of 13 amino acids. The germline CDR1 and CDR2 sequences are MNHGY and SVAAGI. V lost 8 bases, J lost 7 bases, and 15 bases lay in between. In DNA form, the CDR3 reads TGTGCCAGCCGTCCGCTCGAAGGGAATGAGCAGTTCTTC. Encoded protein: CASRPLEGNEQFF.

The chain couples TRBV28 to TRBJ1-6; D is possibly TRBD1 (5 bases). The germline V gene encodes CDR1 MDHEN and CDR2 SYDVKM. The ends were cut back, 5 bases at V and 9 bases at J, with 14 bases in the middle. This CDR3 contains 14 residues. CDR3 region: CASSETAGGSPLHF. The CDR3 coding sequence is TGTGCCAGCAGTGAAACCGCGGGGGGTTCACCCCTCCACTTT.

The V call is TRBV19, the J call TRBJ1-5; weak D call: TRBD1 (5 bases). In germline, CDR1 is LNHDA, CDR2 SQIVND (reference sequence). V dropped 5 bases and J dropped 0 bases, with 20 bases sitting between them. There are 18 residues in the CDR3. This CDR3 reads CASSGLATRESSNQPQHF. CDR3 DNA: TGTGCCAGTAGTGGTTTGGCAACCAGGGAGTCTAGCAATCAGCCCCAGCATTTT.